This TCR beta chain was obtained from a study of Graves' ophthalmopathy and Graves' hyperthyroidism (dated by TCRdb to the late 2010s). About the investigation overall: Peripheral blood samples were taken at the time of initial diagnosis, before any treatment was given. To tell Graves' ophthalmopathy apart from Graves' hyperthyroidism, and to predict which patients would progress to ophthalmopathy, the study relied on TCR beta repertoire signatures. In total, approximately 130 blood samples were TCR-sequenced: some 40 ophthalmopathy, approximately 80 hyperthyroidism and approximately 17 hyperthyroidism-to-ophthalmopathy patients. To explore V-J signatures that separate ophthalmopathy from hyperthyroidism, a discovery set of more than 95 patients was enrolled, consisting of 40 to 45 with ophthalmopathy and approximately 60 with stable hyperthyroidism. An independent validation cohort comprised 18 hyperthyroidism patients and roughly 15 patients who later progressed from hyperthyroidism to ophthalmopathy. T-cell repertoires of thyroid tissue and blood were compared in 5 or 6 hyperthyroidism patients. Following sampling, methimazole starting at 30 mg daily was administered to hyperthyroidism patients, and high-dose intravenous methylprednisolone was administered to ophthalmopathy patients. The approximately 100 discovery patients were randomly split 7:3 into training and test sets.

The CDR1 and CDR2 encoded by the germline V gene are SNHLY and FYNNEI. Reading from cysteine to phenylalanine, the CDR3 counts 12 amino acids. CDR3 DNA is the only sequence kept; it has 36 bases, read in frame from the first base. V is cut by 3 bases and J by 3 bases, and the space between the germline ends is 3 bases. For repertoire sequencing, TCR beta CDR3 regions were amplified from RNA transcripts. The first round of RT-PCR was done with HTBI primers and the Qiagen OneStep RT-PCR kit, and was followed by a second round of multiplex PCR, then size selection and purification. Libraries were sequenced paired-end with 100 bp reads on an Illumina HiSeq2000. For the original study's pipeline: Reads were processed with SOAPnuke, discarding reads with adapters, uncalled bases, mean Phred below 15, or no exact constant-primer or identifier match. COPE v1.2.5 was used to merge high-quality paired reads. Each unique nucleotide sequence was treated as a clonotype, and MiTCR v1.1 was used to align the clonotypes to the IMGT TRB V, D and J references. Analysis was restricted to V-J combinations with a frequency above 0.0001, which covered 98% to 99.2% of repertoires. A TCR clonal expansion and chaos score per V-J combination was defined as the ratio of F50 clonal expansion to chaos observed in the TCRdist matrix. Welch's t-statistics and random forest were used to reduce features to about 14 V-J combinations, which were fed into a naive Bayes classifier. The Morisita-Horn index was used to measure how similar the thyroid and blood repertoires were. TCRdb trimmed the raw reads at Q25, called clones with MiXCR and kept productive beta chains. When rows share a CDR3 protein, they turn into one entry using the most common DNA and genes. TCRdb's processing, not the authors', yielded these V and J calls. This sample has more than 300,000 distinct CDR3 sequences in its table, and roughly 15% of those were observed once. Clones ranked in the top ten supply around 7% of the sample.

This clonotype was observed at least ten times. Its antigen is currently not known. The record has no base qualities; no much larger clone is one base away. Broader findings and caveats from the paper: Most of the expanded thyroid clonotypes with a frequency above 0.001 were also detected in blood, and it was suggested that the thyroid immune response may be reflected by blood repertoires. No statistical method was used to set the sample size in advance, and the investigators knew which group each participant was assigned to. In validation, the model predicted ophthalmopathy progression with nearly 71% sensitivity and about 77% specificity; roughly 11 predicted patients were CT-confirmed with GO in a median of 6.5 months. The 13-signature model separated ophthalmopathy from stable hyperthyroidism with roughly 88% sensitivity and around 84% specificity in cross-validation, and 80%/75% in the test set.

A patient counted as having stable hyperthyroidism if there was no progression to ophthalmopathy within 18 months of follow-up. Hyperthyroidism patients were newly diagnosed, with disease duration under 2 months, and aged 18 to 65 years. Patients with other autoimmune diseases, uncontrolled infections, pregnancy or lactation were excluded from the study. Clinical symptoms, serum thyroxine, TRAb, thyroid ultrasound and orbital computed tomography formed the basis of the diagnosis. PBMCs were isolated from more than 8 ml of fresh peripheral blood by Ficoll-Paque density gradient centrifugation. Total RNA was extracted using Trizol reagent, and RNA quality was checked on an Agilent 2100 Bioanalyzer.

Material: peripheral blood. This sequence was found in a woman aged 18-29 years with stable Graves' hyperthyroidism. Donor details come from another sample of the same person, matched by shared clones. This chain joins TRBV2 to TRBJ1-5; the D segment cannot be called with confidence. The bases are TGTGCCAGCAGTGAGGTCAATCAGCCCCAGCATTTT. This gives the protein CASSEVNQPQHF.